This T cell receptor beta chain was sequenced during a study of blood T cell repertoires in COVID-19. Study details: Samples of COVID-19 (acute and convalescent) were obtained from the United States, Italy and Spain. Sources were T cells, B-cell-depleted T cells, or PBMCs; the material itself was cDNA or gDNA.

Assay: immunoSEQ multiplex PCR; the TCRdb copy retains only in-frame clones and omits some. The sample yields 250,000 to 300,000 clones, approximately 85% seen once. V was pared by 2 bases and J by 12 bases, with 14 bases of the junction left unmatched. Germline lookup yields CDR1 MNHNS and CDR2 SASEGT. This CDR3 region has 15 residues. This receptor was taken from a woman aged 70 to 79 with acute or convalescent COVID-19. Sequencing input: peripheral blood. The V call is TRBV6-1, the J call TRBJ1-2, with 8 bases aligning to TRBD1. In nucleotides, the CDR3 is TGTGCCAGCAGTGAATGGGAGCAGGGGGCGGTCTCCCACACCTTC. Translating gives CASSEWEQGAVSHTF.